The 10 T cell receptor beta chains listed next were all sequenced from one sample in a study of T cells in Graves' hyperthyroidism and ophthalmopathy. The investigators amplified TCR beta CDR3 regions from RNA transcripts. First-round RT-PCR of the TCR CDR3 relied on the HTBI primer set. TCRdb itself ran the multiplex PCR reads through MiXCR, one entry per CDR3 protein. The table has some 600,000 distinct CDR3 sequences, around 13% seen once; the top ten hold approximately 5.7%. Material for sequencing was blood. The receptors derive from a woman in her 30s with Graves' hyperthyroidism that later progressed to Graves' ophthalmopathy.

This clonotype was observed many times. The V gene is TRBV2, the J gene TRBJ2-3, with a weak D call TRBD1 (5 bases). The CDR3 is 14 amino acids. Trimming shortened V by 4 bases and J by 1 base, and 9 bases separated the two germline ends. Germline CDR1 and CDR2: SNHLY and FYNNEI. The CDR3 here is CASSAFRGTDTQYF. For the CDR3, the DNA is TGTGCCAGCAGTGCATTCAGGGGCACAGATACGCAGTATTTT. The complete variable domain, with remaining parts taken from reference TRBV2 and TRBJ2-3, reads EPEVTQTPSHQVTQMGQEVILRCVPISNHLYFYWYRQILGQKVEFLVSFYNNEISEKSEIFDDQFSVERPDGSNFTLKIRSTKLEDSAMYFCASSAFRGTDTQYFGPGTRLTVL.

This clonotype was picked up a small number of times. This chain joins TRBV5-6 and TRBJ2-6, with D uncertain. In germline, CDR1 is SGHDT, CDR2 YYEEEE. Trimming left V 4 bases short and J 0 bases short, with 11 bases between. The CDR3 totals 16 residues. The CDR3 here is CASSPGLSSGANVLTF. CDR3 DNA: TGTGCCAGCAGCCCTGGGCTTAGCTCTGGGGCCAACGTCCTGACTTTC.

This clonotype was counted many times. V and J are TRBV20-1 and TRBJ2-7; D call uncertain. The CDR3 runs 12 residues. V shed 0 bases and J shed 5 bases, with 8 bases lying between them. Germline V gene lookup returns CDR1 DFQATT and CDR2 SNEGSKA (reference sequence). The CDR3 loop reads CSARDLEHEQYF. Here the CDR3 DNA reads TGCAGTGCTAGAGATCTCGAGCACGAGCAGTACTTC.

The gene calls are TRBV7-9 and TRBJ1-5; D not certain. The V gene's germline CDR1 is SEHNR and CDR2 FQNEAQ (reference sequence). V was shortened by 6 bases and J by 3 bases, with 9 bases between the two germline ends. CDR3 length: 13 amino acids. The CDR3 sequence: CASSRSFNQPQHF. The CDR3 DNA sequence: TGTGCCAGCAGTCGGAGCTTCAATCAGCCCCAGCATTTT.

This clonotype was seen once. The rearrangement links TRBV4-1 to TRBJ1-4, with D perhaps matching TRBD1 (6 bases). The ends were cut back, 0 bases at V and 8 bases at J, with 13 bases in the middle. CDR1 is MGHRA and CDR2 is YSYEKL in the germline V gene. The CDR3 length is 15 residues. DNA for the CDR3: TGCGCCAGCAGCCAAGAAGCAGGGGAGGCGGAAAAACTGTTTTTT. Translated: CASSQEAGEAEKLFF.

This clonotype was seen repeatedly, ten times or more. This chain uses TRBV3-1 with TRBJ2-3; TRBD2 aligns across 8 bases. V shed 2 bases and J 9 bases; nucleotides not matched to a gene: 4. The CDR3 has 13 residues. Germline-derived CDR1 and CDR2 are LGHDT and YNNKEL (reference sequence). The CDR3 loop reads CASSQSSGRTQYF. Written as DNA, the CDR3 is TGTGCCAGCAGCCAATCCAGCGGGAGAACGCAGTATTTT.

In this sample, this clonotype turned up many times. J is TRBJ2-5 and V is TRBV18; TRBD2 might be the D (5 bases). CDR1 and CDR2 from the germline V gene are KGHSH and LQKENI. V was cut by 3 bases and J by 2 bases, with 7 bases left in between. The CDR3 runs to 13 residues. The CDR3 nucleotides read TGTGCCAGCTCACCGGACTTACAAGAGACCCAGTACTTC. Translating gives CASSPDLQETQYF.

This clonotype was seen ten or more times. The chain joins TRBV10-3 to TRBJ1-1; maybe TRBD1 (5 bases). V lost 4 bases, J lost 6 bases, and 6 bases lay in between. This CDR3 region has 11 residues. Germline values: CDR1 ENHRY, CDR2 SYGVKD. The CDR3 sequence: CAISGGAEAFF. Here the CDR3 DNA reads TGTGCCATCAGTGGAGGGGCTGAAGCTTTCTTT.

In its sample, this clonotype was seen many times. This rearrangement joins TRBV27 to TRBJ2-1; tentatively, D is TRBD2 (5 bases). V lost 10 bases and J lost 8, with 15 bases in between. Germline assignment: CDR1 MNHEY and CDR2 SMNVEV (reference sequence). This CDR3 is 12 amino acids long. The CDR3 bases are TGTGCCACTCGTGGTAGCGTGGATGAGCAGTTCTTC. Translating it yields CATRGSVDEQFF.

This clonotype appeared many times. V usage is TRBV12-3 or TRBV12-4 and J usage is TRBJ1-1, with D tentatively TRBD1 (5 bases). The CDR3 has 14 residues. Trimming pared 5 bases from V and 1 base from J, leaving 11 bases between. The CDR3 DNA is TGTGCCAGCAGTGTAGGGACCTGGAACACTGAAGCTTTCTTT. Translation gives CASSVGTWNTEAFF.